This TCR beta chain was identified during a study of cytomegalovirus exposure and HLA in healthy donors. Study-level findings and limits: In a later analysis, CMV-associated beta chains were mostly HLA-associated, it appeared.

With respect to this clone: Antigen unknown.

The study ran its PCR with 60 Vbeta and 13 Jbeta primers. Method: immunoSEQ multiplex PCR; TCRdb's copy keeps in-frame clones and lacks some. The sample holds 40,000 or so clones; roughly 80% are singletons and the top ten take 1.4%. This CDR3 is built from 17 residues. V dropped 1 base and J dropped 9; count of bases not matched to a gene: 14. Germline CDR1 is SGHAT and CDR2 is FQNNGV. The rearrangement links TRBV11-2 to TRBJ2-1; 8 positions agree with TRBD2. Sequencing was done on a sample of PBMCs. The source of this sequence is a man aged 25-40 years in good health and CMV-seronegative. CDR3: CASSLALNMGLVVEQFF. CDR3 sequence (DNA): TGTGCCAGCAGCTTAGCCCTGAATATGGGACTAGTGGTTGAGCAGTTCTTC. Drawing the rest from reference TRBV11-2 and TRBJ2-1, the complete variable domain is EAGVAQSPRYKIIEKRQSVAFWCNPISGHATLYWYQQILGQGPKLLIQFQNNGVVDDSQLPKDRFSAERLKGVDSTLKIQPAKLEDSAVYLCASSLALNMGLVVEQFFGPGTRLTVL.